Each of the 26 T cell receptor beta chains below was sequenced from the same sample in a study of blood T cell repertoires in COVID-19. Sequencing was performed with immunoSEQ multiplex PCR; in TCRdb, only in-frame clones are kept and a portion is missing. The sample contains roughly 400,000 clones, about 86% of which appear only once. Sequenced input: PBMCs or T cells enriched from blood (not recorded which). The source is a woman aged 45 to 65 who had recovered from COVID-19.

The V and J genes are TRBV4-2 and TRBJ1-2, with TRBD1 matching 11 bases. The germline V gene encodes CDR1 LGHNA and CDR2 YNFKEQ. The CDR3 has 13 amino acids. V dropped 4 bases and J dropped 6; count of bases not matched to a gene: 1. CDR3 residues: CASSRDRGDGYTF. The CDR3 DNA follows: TGTGCCAGCAGCCGGGACAGGGGGGATGGCTACACCTTC.

This chain uses TRBV16 with TRBJ1-1, with no clear D. The CDR3 loop spans 13 amino acids. Germline lookup yields CDR1 KGHSY and CDR2 FQNENV. V dropped 7 bases and J dropped 1 base, with 10 bases sitting between them. Here the CDR3 reads CASKTGRNTEAFF. The CDR3, as DNA: TGTGCCAGCAAAACTGGGAGGAACACTGAAGCTTTCTTT.

The chain joins TRBV5-6 to TRBJ1-4; 7 bases are shared with TRBD1. CDR3 length: 16 amino acids. Germline CDR1 and CDR2: SGHDT and YYEEEE. Trimming cost V 2 bases and J 8 bases; bases outside gene matches: 12. CDR3 sequence (DNA): TGTGCCAGCAGCTTTTGGGATCTCGGGACAGAGGAAAAACTGTTTTTT. It codes for CASSFWDLGTEEKLFF.

The J gene is TRBJ2-7, the V gene TRBV28; D is unresolved. Germline-derived CDR1 and CDR2 are MDHEN and SYDVKM. V was shortened by 3 bases and J by 6 bases, with 9 bases between the two germline ends. There are 12 residues in the CDR3. CDR3: CASSFSLLEQYF. The CDR3, as DNA: TGTGCCAGCAGTTTTTCCCTCCTCGAGCAGTACTTC. Full variable domain (rest looked up from reference TRBV28 and TRBJ2-7): DVKVTQSSRYLVKRTGEKVFLECVQDMDHENMFWYRQDPGLGLRLIYFSYDVKMKEKGDIPEGYSVSREKKERFSLILESASTNQTSMYLCASSFSLLEQYFGPGTRLTVT.

This rearrangement joins TRBV19 to TRBJ2-3; D may be TRBD1 (5 bases). With 7 bases removed from V and 5 bases from J, the gap between germline ends came to 16 bases. This CDR3 spans 14 amino acids. CDR1 and CDR2 (germline): LNHDA, SQIVND (reference sequence). CDR3 residues: CASIDQGHLDTQYF. The CDR3 DNA follows: TGTGCCAGTATTGACCAGGGTCATTTAGATACGCAGTATTTT.

The rearrangement uses TRBV6-2 or TRBV6-3 and TRBJ2-7; D unresolved. The ends were cut back, 2 bases at V and 2 bases at J, with 4 bases in the middle. CDR3 length equals 12 residues. Germline lookup yields CDR1 MNHEY and CDR2 SVGEGT. DNA of the CDR3: TGTGCCAGCAGTTACCACACCTACGAGCAGTACTTC. This sequence encodes CASSYHTYEQYF.

The chain carries TRBV7-9 and TRBJ1-5; D is unclear. Trimming removed 5 bases from V and 5 bases from J, with 13 bases in between. Germline CDR1 SEHNR, CDR2 FQNEAQ (reference sequence). The CDR3 has 14 amino acids. The CDR3 loop reads CASSKPGDDQPQHF. The DNA of the CDR3 is TGTGCCAGCAGCAAACCAGGTGATGATCAGCCCCAGCATTTT.

This chain links TRBV19 with TRBJ2-5; a weak D match, TRBD2 (6 bases). The CDR3 sequence is 12 residues long. V lost 6 bases and J lost 7, with 12 bases in between. In germline, CDR1 is LNHDA, CDR2 SQIVND (reference sequence). The CDR3 DNA follows: TGTGCCAGTAGGGGGGAGGAATGGACCCAGTACTTC. Amino acid sequence: CASRGEEWTQYF.

CDR3 protein: CASRQGGRRNQPQHF. DNA of the CDR3: TGTGCCAGCAGACAAGGGGGCCGGCGCAATCAGCCCCAGCATTTT. V gene TRBV6-5 combines with J gene TRBJ1-5; TRBD1 matches 7 bases. This CDR3 has 15 amino acids. The junction had 7 bases not matched to a gene; V was cut back by 6 bases and J by 2 bases. Germline assignment: CDR1 MNHEY and CDR2 SVGAGI.

This chain uses TRBV6-6 with TRBJ1-1; a weak D match, TRBD1 (5 bases). The V gene lost 2 bases and the J gene lost 4 bases, with 14 bases spanning the gap. CDR3 length equals 15 residues. Per the germline V gene, CDR1 is MNHNY and CDR2 is SVGAGI (reference sequence). The CDR3 bases are TGTGCCAGCAGTTACCCGTCAGGGAGGAGCACTGAAGCTTTCTTT. Its protein is CASSYPSGRSTEAFF.

V gene TRBV27 combines with J gene TRBJ1-1; D not resolved. Trimming pared 4 bases from V and 4 bases from J, leaving 16 bases between. The germline gives CDR1 MNHEY, CDR2 SMNVEV (reference sequence). This CDR3 spans 15 amino acids. CDR3 amino acids: CASSSPLGRGTEAFF. The CDR3 coding sequence is TGTGCCAGCAGTTCCCCCCTTGGACGGGGCACTGAAGCTTTCTTT.

The V and J genes are TRBV12-3 or TRBV12-4 and TRBJ1-5; a weak D match, TRBD1 (6 bases). The CDR3 has 13 residues. V was shortened by 9 bases and J by 2 bases, with 11 bases between the two germline ends. The CDR3: CASGGVGNQPQHF. As DNA, the CDR3 is TGTGCCAGTGGGGGCGTGGGCAATCAGCCCCAGCATTTT.

The J gene is TRBJ2-1, the V gene TRBV3-1 (or the pseudogene TRBV3-2), with D hard to call. V lost 0 bases and J lost 4, with 7 bases in between. CDR1 is LGHDT and CDR2 is YNNKEL in the germline V gene (reference sequence). This CDR3 is built from 14 residues. CDR3 nucleotide sequence: TGTGCCAGCAGCCAAGATACGCGATACAATGAGCAGTTCTTC. Its translation: CASSQDTRYNEQFF.

The count of this clone is one. The V and J genes are TRBV27 and TRBJ1-5; D is perhaps TRBD1 (5 bases). Trimming took 5 bases from V and 2 from J, leaving 10 bases between them. The CDR3 consists of 14 residues. Germline lookup yields CDR1 MNHEY and CDR2 SMNVEV (reference sequence). In nucleotides, the CDR3 is TGTGCCAGCAGTGGCAGGGTTGGCAATCAGCCCCAGCATTTT. It specifies CASSGRVGNQPQHF.

The genes are TRBV5-4 and TRBJ1-1, with 8 bases identical to TRBD1. The CDR3 consists of 14 residues. The germline V gene has CDR1 SGHNT and CDR2 YYREEE (reference sequence). V lost 4 bases and J lost 1; bases outside the gene matches: 3. CDR3 coding DNA: TGTGCCAGCAGCCGGACAGGGCGGAACACTGAAGCTTTCTTT. Amino acids: CASSRTGRNTEAFF.

This clone was counted many times. The chain couples TRBV4-1 to TRBJ2-1; 7 bases align to TRBD2. V was pared by 8 bases and J by 3 bases, with 10 bases of the junction left unmatched. CDR1 MGHRA and CDR2 YSYEKL come from the germline V gene. This CDR3 is built from 15 residues. DNA of the CDR3: TGCGCCAGCGCCTCGGGGGGATTAAACTACAATGAGCAGTTCTTC. Protein product: CASASGGLNYNEQFF.

The sample holds a few counts of this clone. V usage is TRBV7-2 and J usage is TRBJ1-6, with D possibly TRBD1 on 6 matching bases. Germline values: CDR1 SGHTA, CDR2 FQGNSA. Trimming left V 5 bases short and J 8 bases short, with 13 bases between. CDR3 size: 14 residues. CDR3 coding DNA: TGTGCCAGCAGCCGGGGGGGGGCGGATTCACCCCTCCACTTT. It codes for CASSRGGADSPLHF.

V and J are TRBV10-3 and TRBJ2-5; possible D gene TRBD1, 6 bases. From germline, CDR1 is ENHRY and CDR2 SYGVKD. The CDR3 sequence is 16 residues long. Trimming removed 3 bases from V and 2 bases from J, with 16 bases in between. CDR3 DNA: TGTGCCATCAGTGACTACCTTGGGGGCCCGCAAGAGACCCAGTACTTC. This sequence encodes CAISDYLGGPQETQYF.

This clone has just a few counts. This rearrangement joins TRBV3-1 (or the pseudogene TRBV3-2) to TRBJ1-6; D is uncertain. The CDR3 is made up of 16 amino acids. V was trimmed by 0 bases and J by 7 bases, leaving 13 bases between them. CDR1 is LGHDT, CDR2 YNNKEL, per germline (reference sequence). The CDR3 sequence: CASSQDRSASNSPLHF. The DNA for the CDR3 is TGTGCCAGCAGCCAAGATAGATCTGCTTCAAATTCACCCCTCCACTTT.

The chain has TRBV6-4 and TRBJ2-1; 7 nucleotides align to TRBD1. Germline trimming cut 8 bases from V and 9 bases from J; bases unmatched to any gene: 16. Germline CDR1 is MRHNA and CDR2 is SNTAGT. This CDR3 has 15 residues. This chain's CDR3 is CASWVGTENPSEQFF. The CDR3 coding sequence is TGTGCCAGCTGGGTAGGGACAGAGAACCCCAGTGAGCAGTTCTTC.

This clone was recorded only once. The chain links TRBV27 to TRBJ1-6, with D maybe TRBD1 (6 bases). Germline CDR1 reads MNHEY; CDR2 reads SMNVEV (reference sequence). This CDR3 comprises 16 residues. Trimming took off 0 bases at V and 7 bases at J, with 13 bases between the two ends. The CDR3 DNA is TGTGCCAGCAGTTTATCGAAGGGGGTGACAAATTCACCCCTCCACTTT. Its translation: CASSLSKGVTNSPLHF.

This clone was observed once. The rearrangement joins TRBV27 to TRBJ2-2; TRBD1 is a possible D gene (6 bases). The CDR3 spans 15 residues. Germline V gene sequence: CDR1 MNHEY, CDR2 SMNVEV (reference sequence). V shed 0 bases and J shed 7 bases, with 12 bases lying between them. DNA for the CDR3: TGTGCCAGCAGTTTATCACAGGGTTCCGGCGGGGAGCTGTTTTTT. This sequence encodes CASSLSQGSGGELFF.

This chain links TRBV29-1 with TRBJ1-1; 10 bases line up with TRBD1. The trim removed 3 bases at V and 8 bases at J, leaving 3 bases unmatched. The germline gives CDR1 SQVTM, CDR2 ANQGSEA. The length of the CDR3 is 12 residues. CDR3 coding DNA: TGCAGCGTTGAGAGGACAGGGGGGGAAGCTTTCTTT. This gives the protein CSVERTGGEAFF. Drawing the rest from reference TRBV29-1 and TRBJ1-1, the complete variable domain is SAVISQKPSRDICQRGTSLTIQCQVDSQVTMMFWYRQQPGQSLTLIATANQGSEATYESGFVIDKFPISRPNLTFSTLTVSNMSPEDSSIYLCSVERTGGEAFFGQGTRLTVV.

This chain links TRBV7-3 with TRBJ2-1; 7 nucleotides align to TRBD1. Unmatched junction bases numbered 5, after V lost 6 bases and J lost 9 bases. Germline lookup yields CDR1 SGHTA and CDR2 FQGTGA. The CDR3 has 12 residues. CDR3 sequence: CASSPGGSEQFF. DNA of the CDR3: TGTGCCAGCAGTCCAGGGGGAAGTGAGCAGTTCTTC.

This rearrangement joins TRBV12-3 or TRBV12-4 to TRBJ1-2, with D hard to call. There are 12 residues in the CDR3. Trimming removed 3 bases at V and 8 bases at J, with 10 bases between. This CDR3 is CASSFESGGYTF. The CDR3 DNA reads as TGTGCCAGCAGTTTCGAGAGCGGAGGCTACACCTTC.

This sequence joins TRBV27 and TRBJ1-6, with D hard to call. V was pared by 7 bases and J by 7 bases, with 17 bases between. Germline lookup yields CDR1 MNHEY and CDR2 SMNVEV (reference sequence). CDR3 length equals 15 residues. CDR3 loop: CASKSSNLANSPLHF. As DNA, the CDR3 is TGTGCCAGCAAGAGTTCGAACCTCGCCAATTCACCCCTCCACTTT.